This T cell receptor beta chain appears in the sequencing data of a study of T cell responses to AZD1222 COVID-19 vaccine. Study-wide points: Only after the peak T cell response were repertoires sampled. The study identified only six AZD1222 recipients as seropositive at baseline.

Unmatched junction bases numbered 4, after V lost 2 bases and J lost 6 bases. Germline values: CDR1 MDHEN, CDR2 SYDVKM. This CDR3 spans 15 amino acids. Measured with immunoSEQ multiplex PCR; TCRdb has only the in-frame clones, and not every one. The profile shows approximately 160,000 clones, around 90% of them singletons. About this clone itself: Its antigen remains unknown.

The specimen comprised peripheral blood, sampled on day 0 of AZD1222 vaccination. The V call is TRBV28, the J call TRBJ2-1, with 10 bases fitting TRBD1. The clonotype was recovered from an adult in good health. The CDR3 region is CASSLPRTGGNEQFF. For the CDR3, the DNA is TGTGCCAGCAGTTTACCTCGGACAGGGGGCAATGAGCAGTTCTTC.